Each of the 27 T cell receptor beta chains below was sequenced from the same sample in a study of cytomegalovirus exposure and HLA in healthy donors. Here immunoSEQ multiplex PCR was the method, and the copy in TCRdb shows in-frame clones only, minus some. The table includes about 130,000 clones, approximately 89% detected once. Sample: PBMCs. These receptors all come from a woman aged 18 to 35 in good health and CMV-seropositive.

V is TRBV28 and J is TRBJ2-7, with TRBD1 matching over 7 bases. Germline trimming cut 5 bases from V and 3 bases from J; bases unmatched to any gene: 7. Looked up from germline, CDR1 is MDHEN and CDR2 is SYDVKM. CDR3 length: 14 residues. The chain's CDR3 is CASSRPGQLYEQYF. DNA of the CDR3: TGTGCCAGCAGTCGACCGGGACAGCTCTACGAGCAGTACTTC.

V is TRBV27 and J is TRBJ1-2, with no clear D. The CDR3 extends over 15 amino acids. Germline V CDR1 and CDR2: MNHEY, SMNVEV (reference sequence). V lost 6 bases, J lost 4 bases, and 18 bases lay in between. CDR3 coding DNA: TGTGCCAGCAGGTCGAGTGGCGGATCGGGCTATGGCTACACCTTC. Translating it yields CASRSSGGSGYGYTF.

This chain connects TRBV5-4 to TRBJ2-7, with 10 bases that match TRBD1. Germline values: CDR1 SGHNT, CDR2 YYREEE (reference sequence). The ends lost 3 bases at V and 2 bases at J; junction bases unmatched: 5. The CDR3 length is 15 residues. CDR3 residues: CASSSGDRGTYEQYF. The CDR3, as DNA: TGTGCCAGCAGCTCGGGGGACAGGGGTACCTACGAGCAGTACTTC.

The CDR3 region has the DNA TGCGCCAGCAGCCAAGGGACTAGCGGGAGCACAGATACGCAGTATTTT. This encodes CASSQGTSGSTDTQYF. The genes are TRBV4-3 and TRBJ2-3, with 11 positions matching TRBD2. Looked up from germline, CDR1 is LGHNA and CDR2 is YSLEER. The CDR3 contains 16 residues. The trim removed 1 base at V and 0 bases at J, leaving 0 bases unmatched.

The gene calls are TRBV28 and TRBJ2-3, with TRBD2 as a possible D gene (7 bases). The CDR3 is 13 residues long. Germline CDR1 MDHEN, CDR2 SYDVKM. Trimming took off 8 bases at V and 4 bases at J, with 13 bases between the two ends. DNA of the CDR3: TGTGCCAGCGGGGGGGCCCCCCCAGATACGCAGTATTTT. Translated, it gives CASGGAPPDTQYF. Variable domain in full (rest from reference TRBV28 and TRBJ2-3): DVKVTQSSRYLVKRTGEKVFLECVQDMDHENMFWYRQDPGLGLRLIYFSYDVKMKEKGDIPEGYSVSREKKERFSLILESASTNQTSMYLCASGGAPPDTQYFGPGTRLTVL.

The CDR3 here is CASSRRGEGNTIYF. The CDR3 DNA reads TGTGCCAGCAGTCGCAGGGGAGAAGGAAACACCATATATTTT. The rearrangement links TRBV6-6 to TRBJ1-3; the D gene is possibly TRBD1 (6 bases). This CDR3 comprises 14 residues. CDR1 MNHNY and CDR2 SVGAGI come from the germline V gene (reference sequence). V was trimmed by 5 bases and J by 4 bases, leaving 12 bases between them.

The J gene is TRBJ2-2, the V gene TRBV9, with 10 nucleotides matching TRBD1. V was pared by 3 bases and J by 8 bases, with 7 bases of the junction left unmatched. The CDR3 has 15 residues. CDR1 SGDLS and CDR2 YYNGEE come from the germline V gene. CDR3 bases: TGTGCCAGCAGCGCTTCCGGGACAGGGGCTGGGGAGCTGTTTTTT. Translation: CASSASGTGAGELFF.

The V and J genes are TRBV9 and TRBJ2-7; D may be TRBD1 (6 bases). The CDR3 totals 16 residues. V gave up 0 bases and J gave up 2 bases, with 15 bases separating them. CDR1 and CDR2 (germline): SGDLS, YYNGEE. The CDR3 sequence is CASSVDSAGDPYEQYF. As DNA, the CDR3 is TGTGCCAGCAGCGTAGATTCGGCAGGGGACCCCTACGAGCAGTACTTC.

The gene calls are TRBV7-2 and TRBJ2-3; maybe TRBD2 (5 bases). V lost 1 base to trimming and J lost 3 bases, with 14 bases between them. Germline lookup yields CDR1 SGHTA and CDR2 FQGNSA. CDR3 length: 16 residues. CDR3 amino acids: CASSLGGKRVTDTQYF. CDR3 DNA sequence: TGTGCCAGCAGCTTAGGAGGGAAAAGGGTGACAGATACGCAGTATTTT.

The V gene is TRBV15, the J gene TRBJ2-1; weak D call: TRBD2 (5 bases). Trimming took 0 bases from V and 3 from J, leaving 9 bases between them. The CDR3 runs 15 residues. In germline, CDR1 is LNHNV, CDR2 YYDKDF (reference sequence). The CDR3 protein is CATSRDRAGYNEQFF. DNA of the CDR3: TGTGCCACCAGCAGAGATAGGGCGGGCTACAATGAGCAGTTCTTC.

The chain recombines TRBV25-1 with TRBJ1-1; possibly TRBD1 for D (6 bases). Germline V lookup: CDR1 MGHDK, CDR2 SYGVNS. This CDR3 contains 14 residues. Between the trimmed V and J ends, which lost 6 bases and 1 base, there was a span of 12 bases. The CDR3 DNA sequence: TGTGCCAGCAGGGGACACAGGGAGAACACTGAAGCTTTCTTT. Its translation is CASRGHRENTEAFF. Complete variable domain (other parts from reference TRBV25-1 and TRBJ1-1): EADIYQTPRYLVIGTGKKITLECSQTMGHDKMYWYQQDPGMELHLIHYSYGVNSTEKGDLSSESTVSRIRTEHFPLTLESARPSHTSQYLCASRGHRENTEAFFGQGTRLTVV.

This clone appeared once. The chain uses TRBV18 and TRBJ1-3; D gene uncertain. Germline V gene sequence: CDR1 KGHSH, CDR2 LQKENI. The CDR3 has 16 amino acids. V gave up 3 bases and J gave up 0 bases, with 12 bases separating them. CDR3 nucleotides: TGTGCCAGCTCACCCAGTGTCCAGTCCTCTGGAAACACCATATATTTT. Amino acids: CASSPSVQSSGNTIYF.

J is TRBJ1-2 and V is TRBV6-6; no firm D call. From germline, CDR1 is MNHNY and CDR2 SVGAGI (reference sequence). This CDR3 region has 13 residues. Trimming stripped 5 bases from V and 2 bases from J, with 9 bases between. The CDR3 sequence is CASSVERNYGYTF. CDR3 nucleotides: TGTGCCAGCAGTGTTGAGCGGAACTATGGCTACACCTTC.

This chain links TRBV28 with TRBJ2-7; the D gene is possibly TRBD1 (6 bases). Germline V gene data show CDR1 as MDHEN and CDR2 as SYDVKM. The CDR3 sequence is 14 residues long. V was pared by 5 bases and J by 3 bases, with 14 bases between. CDR3 sequence: CASSPPDRNYEQYF. Here the CDR3 DNA reads TGTGCCAGCAGTCCCCCGGACAGAAACTACGAGCAGTACTTC.

The chain uses TRBV5-1 and TRBJ1-5; 9 bases align to TRBD1. The length of the CDR3 is 14 residues. Trimming took 3 bases from V and 10 from J; bases not matched to a gene: 8. Germline loops: CDR1 SGHRS, CDR2 YFSETQ. The CDR3 nucleotides are TGCGCCAGCAGCTCGGGACAGGGAATCGAACCCCAGCATTTT. This encodes CASSSGQGIEPQHF.

The chain carries TRBV28 and TRBJ2-7; 8 positions agree with TRBD2. J gave up 2 bases and V 6 bases, and 15 bases lay outside the gene matches. The germline V gene encodes CDR1 MDHEN and CDR2 SYDVKM. This CDR3 is 17 amino acids long. The CDR3 sequence is CASSPLTSGGFPYEQYF. The CDR3 coding sequence is TGTGCCAGCAGCCCTCTCACTAGCGGCGGTTTCCCCTACGAGCAGTACTTC. Full variable domain (remainder filled in from reference TRBV28 and TRBJ2-7): DVKVTQSSRYLVKRTGEKVFLECVQDMDHENMFWYRQDPGLGLRLIYFSYDVKMKEKGDIPEGYSVSREKKERFSLILESASTNQTSMYLCASSPLTSGGFPYEQYFGPGTRLTVT.

The gene calls are TRBV4-1 and TRBJ2-5; 14 bases are a match to TRBD2. The V segment lost 4 bases and the J segment 2 bases; nucleotides outside the gene matches: 6. Germline CDR1 MGHRA, CDR2 YSYEKL. The CDR3 sequence is 17 residues long. CDR3 region: CASSRFGLAGGQETQYF. The CDR3 nucleotides read TGCGCCAGCAGCCGCTTTGGACTAGCGGGGGGTCAAGAGACCCAGTACTTC.

This clone showed up just a few times. The chain has TRBV30 and TRBJ1-1; TRBD1 matches at 7 bases. Trimming removed 5 bases from V and 4 bases from J; junction bases left unmatched: 7. CDR3 length: 13 amino acids. In germline, CDR1 is GTSNPN, CDR2 SVGIG (reference sequence). The CDR3 DNA follows: TGTGCCTGGGGTAGGGGGCGGCTCACTGAAGCTTTCTTT. Amino acids: CAWGRGRLTEAFF.

This clone has more than one count but fewer than ten. V usage is TRBV7-2 and J usage is TRBJ2-7, with a possible D match to TRBD1 (6 bases). Per the germline V gene, CDR1 is SGHTA and CDR2 is FQGNSA. The V and J ends lost 1 base and 1 base respectively, with 8 bases between them. The CDR3 sequence is 14 residues long. The CDR3 DNA sequence: TGTGCCAGCAGCTTAGGGGGACAATCCTACGAGCAGTACTTC. This encodes CASSLGGQSYEQYF. Filled out from reference TRBV7-2 and TRBJ2-7, the complete variable domain reads GAGVSQSPSNKVTEKGKDVELRCDPISGHTALYWYRQSLGQGLEFLIYFQGNSAPDKSGLPSDRFSAERTGGSVSTLTIQRTQQEDSAVYLCASSLGGQSYEQYFGPGTRLTVT.

This chain links TRBV5-4 with TRBJ2-1; D not certain. Germline assignment: CDR1 SGHNT and CDR2 YYREEE (reference sequence). The CDR3 consists of 15 residues. V was clipped by 1 base and J by 2 bases, with 10 bases between them. The DNA for the CDR3 is TGTGCCAGCAGCTTGTGGCAGTCAACCTACAATGAGCAGTTCTTC. This gives the protein CASSLWQSTYNEQFF.

V and J are TRBV12-5 and TRBJ1-1, with a tentative D call TRBD1 (5 bases). Germline assignment: CDR1 LGHNT and CDR2 FRNRAP. V lost 7 bases to trimming and J lost 4 bases, with 22 bases between them. CDR3 length: 16 residues. The CDR3 loop is CASAGQGWVGRTEAFF. The CDR3 bases are TGTGCTAGTGCCGGGCAGGGTTGGGTCGGGCGCACTGAAGCTTTCTTT.

The CDR3 nucleotides are TGTGCCATCAAAGATTATAGCGGGGGCGGTCGTCACGAGCAGTACTTC. Translated, it gives CAIKDYSGGGRHEQYF. The chain employs TRBV10-3 and TRBJ2-7; 9 bases match TRBD2. Trimming at V came to 7 bases and at J to 5 bases, leaving 15 bases not matched to a gene. CDR1 is ENHRY and CDR2 is SYGVKD in the germline V gene. This CDR3 is 16 amino acids long.

This rearrangement joins TRBV6-4 to TRBJ2-7; 13 bases fit TRBD2. J was trimmed by 6 bases and V by 4 bases; bases with no gene match: 12. Germline V CDR1 and CDR2: MRHNA, SNTAGT. This CDR3 has 17 residues. CDR3 sequence reads: CASSGGLAGPEGGEQYF. CDR3 nucleotides: TGTGCCAGCAGTGGGGGACTAGCGGGGCCCGAAGGGGGCGAGCAGTACTTC.

The V gene is TRBV6-5, the J gene TRBJ1-6; a weak D match, TRBD1 (6 bases). CDR1 MNHEY and CDR2 SVGAGI come from the germline V gene. The CDR3 extends over 14 amino acids. V lost 5 bases and J 9 bases, leaving 14 bases between the germline ends. CDR3 DNA sequence: TGTGCCAGCAGTAGGGTGGACAGTAGTTCACCCCTCCACTTT. Translated: CASSRVDSSSPLHF.

This clone was counted a single time. The J gene is TRBJ2-7, the V gene TRBV4-1; possibly TRBD1 for D (5 bases). Germline V CDR1 and CDR2: MGHRA, YSYEKL. The CDR3 totals 14 residues. The V gene lost 4 bases and the J gene lost 0 bases, with 10 bases spanning the gap. CDR3 in amino acids: CASSRTGVSYEQYF. The DNA for the CDR3 is TGCGCCAGCAGCCGAACAGGAGTCTCCTACGAGCAGTACTTC.

The chain combines TRBV6-1 with TRBJ1-3; unclear D gene. The CDR3 extends over 11 amino acids. Per the germline V gene, CDR1 is MNHNS and CDR2 is SASEGT. The V gene lost 8 bases and the J gene lost 2 bases, with 4 bases spanning the gap. In DNA, the CDR3 is TGTGCCAGCTCCGCTGGAAACACCATATATTTT. Translated, it gives CASSAGNTIYF.

In this sample, this clone turned up once. This sequence joins TRBV6-1 and TRBJ2-2; 8 nucleotides line up with TRBD1. From germline, CDR1 is MNHNS and CDR2 SASEGT. With 1 base clipped from V and 7 bases from J, the junction kept 11 bases outside the gene matches. The CDR3 extends over 17 amino acids. The CDR3 DNA sequence: TGTGCCAGCAGTGAAGGACCGGCAGGGGGCGCAAACGGGGAGCTGTTTTTT. It yields the protein CASSEGPAGGANGELFF.